These 10 T cell receptor beta chains were sequenced from one sample in a study of blood T cell repertoires in COVID-19. Repertoires were generated with immunoSEQ multiplex PCR, while TCRdb's copy carries only in-frame clones and drops some. The sample lists roughly 230,000 clones; roughly 91% were seen once. The sample consisted of PBMCs or T cells enriched from blood (not recorded which). All receptors come from a woman aged 30 to 39 with acute COVID-19.

The chain joins TRBV9 to TRBJ2-1; D call uncertain. This CDR3 has 15 amino acids. V gave up 2 bases and J gave up 0 bases, with 9 bases separating them. The germline V gene has CDR1 SGDLS and CDR2 YYNGEE. The CDR3 nucleotides are TGTGCCAGCAGCGTGTACCCTATCTCCTACAATGAGCAGTTCTTC. Translated, it gives CASSVYPISYNEQFF.

In this sample, this clone turned up once. The CDR3 loop reads CASRHGDYNEQFF. In DNA, the CDR3 is TGTGCCAGCAGGCACGGGGACTACAATGAGCAGTTCTTC. The chain carries TRBV7-2 and TRBJ2-1; TRBD2 is a possible D gene (5 bases). Trimming shortened V by 6 bases and J by 3 bases, and 9 bases separated the two germline ends. The CDR3 contains 13 residues. Germline lookup yields CDR1 SGHTA and CDR2 FQGNSA.

This chain uses TRBV20-1 with TRBJ1-2; perhaps TRBD1 as D (6 bases). V was trimmed by 3 bases and J by 6 bases, leaving 17 bases between them. This CDR3 comprises 14 residues. Germline V gene data show CDR1 as DFQATT and CDR2 as SNEGSKA (reference sequence). Written as DNA, the CDR3 is TGCAGTGCTAGTCCCGAACGGGGGGCGCATGGCTACACCTTC. Protein: CSASPERGAHGYTF.

The chain employs TRBV19 and TRBJ2-5; the D gene is possibly TRBD1 (6 bases). The CDR3 consists of 14 residues. Trimming pared 3 bases from V and 2 bases from J, leaving 10 bases between. In germline, CDR1 is LNHDA, CDR2 SQIVND (reference sequence). CDR3 bases: TGTGCCAGTAGTATCCGACAGGATCAAGAGACCCAGTACTTC. It is translated as CASSIRQDQETQYF.

The chain couples TRBV3-1 (or the pseudogene TRBV3-2) to TRBJ1-4, with D uncertain. The germline CDR1 and CDR2 sequences are LGHDT and YNNKEL (reference sequence). The CDR3 extends over 13 amino acids. Between the trimmed V and J ends, which lost 0 bases and 6 bases, there was a span of 5 bases. The CDR3: CASSQEADEKLFF. The CDR3 region has the DNA TGTGCCAGCAGCCAAGAAGCTGATGAAAAACTGTTTTTT.

The chain employs TRBV12-3 or TRBV12-4 and TRBJ2-1; a weak D match, TRBD2 (6 bases). The CDR3 spans 13 residues. V was pared by 6 bases and J by 6 bases, with 12 bases between. The CDR3 DNA reads TGTGCCAGCAGCCCCGGGACTTTCAATGAGCAGTTCTTC. It codes for CASSPGTFNEQFF.

The chain links TRBV6-6 to TRBJ2-2, with a tentative D call TRBD2 (5 bases). CDR3 length equals 18 residues. The V and J ends lost 5 bases and 0 bases respectively, with 19 bases between them. Germline V CDR1 and CDR2: MNHNY, SVGAGI (reference sequence). CDR3 nucleotide sequence: TGTGCCAGCAGTCCCTACTCCCTCGGGGTCGCGAACACCGGGGAGCTGTTTTTT. Its protein is CASSPYSLGVANTGELFF.

In regard to this clone: The same CDR3 also results from other DNA sequences found in this sample. V and J are TRBV7-9 and TRBJ2-5, with D possibly being TRBD1 (5 bases). This CDR3 spans 15 amino acids. CDR1 and CDR2 (germline): SEHNR, FQNEAQ (reference sequence). The V and J ends lost 3 bases and 1 base respectively, with 12 bases between them. The CDR3 DNA reads TGTGCCAGCAGCTTGAGGCAGGGTCTCCAAGAGACCCAGTACTTC. Translated: CASSLRQGLQETQYF.

This chain joins TRBV30 and TRBJ2-7; D may be TRBD1 (6 bases). The CDR3 is made up of 14 amino acids. Trimming took 0 bases from V and 3 from J, leaving 12 bases between them. Germline V gene sequence: CDR1 GTSNPN, CDR2 SVGIG (reference sequence). The CDR3 loop is CAWSVLQGNYEQYF. The DNA of the CDR3 is TGTGCCTGGAGTGTACTTCAGGGGAACTACGAGCAGTACTTC.

This chain joins TRBV11-2 and TRBJ2-5, with 8 bases matching TRBD1. The CDR3 totals 15 residues. V was pared by 7 bases and J by 3 bases, with 10 bases of the junction left unmatched. Germline V gene lookup returns CDR1 SGHAT and CDR2 FQNNGV. The CDR3 sequence: CASKRGQGNEETQYF. In nucleotides, the CDR3 is TGTGCCAGCAAACGAGGACAGGGTAATGAAGAGACCCAGTACTTC. The entire variable domain, with the rest obtained from reference TRBV11-2 and TRBJ2-5, is as follows: EAGVAQSPRYKIIEKRQSVAFWCNPISGHATLYWYQQILGQGPKLLIQFQNNGVVDDSQLPKDRFSAERLKGVDSTLKIQPAKLEDSAVYLCASKRGQGNEETQYFGPGTRLLVL.